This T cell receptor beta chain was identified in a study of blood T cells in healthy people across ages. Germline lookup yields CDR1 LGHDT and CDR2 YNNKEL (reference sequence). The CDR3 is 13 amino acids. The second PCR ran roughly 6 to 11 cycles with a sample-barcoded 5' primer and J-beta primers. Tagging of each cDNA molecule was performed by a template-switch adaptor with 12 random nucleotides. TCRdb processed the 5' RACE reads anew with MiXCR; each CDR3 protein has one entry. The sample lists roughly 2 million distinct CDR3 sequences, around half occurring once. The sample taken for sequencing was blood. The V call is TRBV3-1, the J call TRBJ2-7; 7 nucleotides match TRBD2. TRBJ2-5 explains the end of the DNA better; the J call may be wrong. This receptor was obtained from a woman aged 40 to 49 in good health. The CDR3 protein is CASSPLAEGTQYF. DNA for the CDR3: TGTGCCAGCAGCCCTCTAGCGGAGGGGACCCAGTACTTC.